These 23 T cell receptor beta chains came from one sample sequenced in a study of blood T cell repertoires in COVID-19. Sequencing was performed with immunoSEQ multiplex PCR; in TCRdb, only in-frame clones are kept and a portion is missing. The sample lists around 340,000 clones, approximately 90% seen once, with about 3.9% in the top ten. Sequencing was done on a sample of peripheral blood. The receptors were sampled from a woman in her sixties or seventies with COVID-19, enrolled during active disease.

This clone was counted a few times. The CDR3 reads CASSEKGQATGEEKLFF. Here the CDR3 DNA reads TGTGCCAGCAGTGAAAAGGGGCAGGCGACAGGGGAGGAAAAACTGTTTTTT. This rearrangement joins TRBV6-1 to TRBJ1-4; 8 positions match TRBD1. Germline assignment: CDR1 MNHNS and CDR2 SASEGT. J gave up 8 bases and V 2 bases, and 13 bases lay outside the gene matches. This CDR3 is built from 17 residues.

In the case of this clone: This sample also contains other DNA sequences that code for the same CDR3. The V and J genes are TRBV4-2 and TRBJ2-7; weak D call: TRBD1 (6 bases). Germline values: CDR1 LGHNA, CDR2 YNFKEQ. The CDR3 sequence is 13 residues long. The V end was cut by 1 base, the J end by 3 bases, with 7 bases between. The CDR3 protein is CASSQGTVYEQYF. As DNA, the CDR3 is TGTGCCAGCAGCCAAGGGACAGTCTACGAGCAGTACTTC.

The rearrangement joins TRBV18 to TRBJ1-6, with 7 nucleotides matching TRBD1. V lost 6 bases to trimming and J lost 6 bases; unmatched junction nucleotides: 5. There are 14 residues in the CDR3. Germline V gene data show CDR1 as KGHSH and CDR2 as LQKENI. The CDR3 sequence is CASSHDRVNSPLHF. In nucleotides, the CDR3 is TGTGCCAGCTCGCACGACAGGGTTAATTCACCCCTCCACTTT.

This chain links TRBV19 with TRBJ2-3, with 12 bases matching TRBD2. The CDR3 spans 17 residues. V dropped 2 bases and J dropped 1; count of bases not matched to a gene: 4. Germline CDR1 is LNHDA and CDR2 is SQIVND (reference sequence). The CDR3 reads CASSITLAGGRTDTQYF. DNA for the CDR3: TGTGCCAGTAGTATAACCCTAGCGGGGGGGCGCACAGATACGCAGTATTTT.

The chain carries TRBV3-1 (or the pseudogene TRBV3-2) and TRBJ2-5, with a tentative D call TRBD2 (5 bases). CDR1 is LGHDT and CDR2 is YNNKEL in the germline V gene (reference sequence). This CDR3 region has 14 residues. The V and J ends lost 4 bases and 1 base respectively, with 10 bases between them. CDR3 DNA sequence: TGTGCCAGCAGCCTTAAGCGGCCCCAAGAGACCCAGTACTTC. Translating it yields CASSLKRPQETQYF.

The chain couples TRBV5-4 to TRBJ2-5; maybe TRBD2 (5 bases). This CDR3 contains 13 residues. The V gene lost 1 base and the J gene lost 5 bases, with 9 bases spanning the gap. Germline V gene data show CDR1 as SGHNT and CDR2 as YYREEE (reference sequence). CDR3 bases: TGTGCCAGCAGCTTGTCTAGCATGGAGACCCAGTACTTC. It encodes CASSLSSMETQYF.

The V call is TRBV27, the J call TRBJ1-2; 11 positions match TRBD1. Germline trimming cut 5 bases from V and 7 bases from J; bases unmatched to any gene: 9. Germline loops: CDR1 MNHEY, CDR2 SMNVEV (reference sequence). The CDR3 covers 15 residues. This CDR3 is CASSRSGTGGSGYTF. The CDR3 DNA follows: TGTGCCAGCAGTCGTTCCGGGACAGGGGGAAGTGGCTACACCTTC.

The genes are TRBV28 and TRBJ1-6, with TRBD1 identical over 7 bases. CDR3 length: 15 amino acids. Germline V gene data show CDR1 as MDHEN and CDR2 as SYDVKM. The junction had 8 bases not matched to a gene; V was cut back by 2 bases and J by 10 bases. CDR3 coding DNA: TGTGCCAGCAGTTTAGGCGGAGGGGGCAGATCACCCCTCCACTTT. Its translation is CASSLGGGGRSPLHF.

The CDR3, as DNA: TGTGCCAGCAGTTCAGGGGACAGGGCTTTCTTT. It codes for CASSSGDRAFF. The J gene is TRBJ1-1, the V gene TRBV3-1 (or the pseudogene TRBV3-2), with TRBD1 matching 8 bases. The V gene's germline CDR1 is LGHDT and CDR2 YNNKEL (reference sequence). The CDR3 length is 11 residues. Unmatched junction bases numbered 5, after V lost 6 bases and J lost 11 bases.

This clone occurred once. The V gene is TRBV10-1, the J gene TRBJ2-7, with 10 bases identical to TRBD2. Germline values: CDR1 WNHNN, CDR2 SYGVQD (reference sequence). CDR3 size: 14 residues. V trimming: 2 bases; J trimming: 3 bases; junction bases outside the gene matches: 1. The CDR3 DNA reads TGCGCCAGCAGTGAGACTAGCGGGGACTACGAGCAGTACTTC. Translating gives CASSETSGDYEQYF.

This chain links TRBV25-1 with TRBJ1-2; 7 nucleotides match TRBD1. Looked up from germline, CDR1 is MGHDK and CDR2 is SYGVNS. This CDR3 is built from 13 residues. V was clipped by 6 bases and J by 0 bases; unmatched bases: 1. CDR3 bases: TGTGCCAGCAGGGGACAGTCTAACTATGGCTACACCTTC. Encoded protein: CASRGQSNYGYTF.

CDR3 coding DNA: TGTGCCAGTAGTCCTCGTAGGGGTGAGTCTAACTATGGCTACACCTTC. It is translated as CASSPRRGESNYGYTF. The chain uses TRBV19 and TRBJ1-2; TRBD1 might be the D (5 bases). The CDR3 loop spans 16 amino acids. Per germline, CDR1 LNHDA and CDR2 SQIVND (reference sequence). V lost 5 bases, J lost 0 bases, and 16 bases lay in between.

The chain employs TRBV30 and TRBJ1-6; 7 bases fit TRBD1. The V gene end was trimmed by 2 bases and the J gene end by 6 bases; junction bases not matched to a gene: 4. CDR1 is GTSNPN and CDR2 is SVGIG in the germline V gene (reference sequence). This CDR3 contains 14 residues. The CDR3 reads CAWSSTGTNSPLHF. The CDR3 region has the DNA TGTGCCTGGAGTTCGACAGGGACTAATTCACCCCTCCACTTT.

The rearrangement uses TRBV6-1 and TRBJ2-5; 8 positions agree with TRBD1. Germline CDR1 and CDR2: MNHNS and SASEGT. V lost 0 bases, J lost 5 bases, and 5 bases stayed unmatched. CDR3 length: 15 residues. The CDR3 spells CASSEAGNRGETQYF. DNA of the CDR3: TGTGCCAGCAGTGAAGCTGGCAACAGGGGGGAGACCCAGTACTTC.

CDR3 in amino acids: CASSEVRGTEAFF. The CDR3 DNA follows: TGTGCCAGCAGCGAGGTCCGGGGCACTGAAGCTTTCTTT. V and J are TRBV6-5 and TRBJ1-1; D remains ambiguous. V was clipped by 6 bases and J by 4 bases, with 12 bases between them. This CDR3 is 13 amino acids long. The germline CDR1 and CDR2 sequences are MNHEY and SVGAGI.

The rearrangement links TRBV6-5 to TRBJ1-1, with 7 positions matching TRBD1. This CDR3 is built from 14 residues. Germline V gene data show CDR1 as MNHEY and CDR2 as SVGAGI. V was pared by 3 bases and J by 5 bases, with 6 bases of the junction left unmatched. The CDR3 loop reads CASSYDRRGTEAFF. Here the CDR3 DNA reads TGTGCCAGCAGTTATGACCGCAGGGGGACTGAAGCTTTCTTT.

J is TRBJ1-5 and V is TRBV19; 7 bases agree with TRBD1. The V gene end was trimmed by 7 bases and the J gene end by 3 bases; junction bases not matched to a gene: 12. The CDR3 is 16 residues long. CDR1 is LNHDA and CDR2 is SQIVND in the germline V gene (reference sequence). The CDR3 DNA follows: TGTGCCAGTATAGGGATTGGAGACAGGGCCAATCAGCCCCAGCATTTT. Protein product: CASIGIGDRANQPQHF.

This clone appeared once. This chain joins TRBV4-1 and TRBJ1-5, with 7 bases that match TRBD1. Looked up from germline, CDR1 is MGHRA and CDR2 is YSYEKL. V was clipped by 4 bases and J by 4 bases; unmatched bases: 7. CDR3 size: 15 residues. CDR3 sequence: CASSPDRVRNQPQHF. CDR3 bases: TGCGCCAGCAGCCCAGACAGGGTTAGGAATCAGCCCCAGCATTTT.

The chain combines TRBV2 with TRBJ2-5, with 8 bases matching TRBD1. CDR1 and CDR2 from the germline V gene are SNHLY and FYNNEI. The junction had 5 bases not matched to a gene; V was cut back by 9 bases and J by 2 bases. The length of the CDR3 is 13 residues. The chain's CDR3 is CASQGARQETQYF. CDR3 bases: TGTGCCAGTCAGGGGGCGCGGCAAGAGACCCAGTACTTC.

V usage is TRBV3-1 (or the pseudogene TRBV3-2) and J usage is TRBJ1-3; D is perhaps TRBD1 (6 bases). The germline V gene encodes CDR1 LGHDT and CDR2 YNNKEL (reference sequence). The CDR3 extends over 16 amino acids. Trimming took off 5 bases at V and 1 base at J, with 15 bases between the two ends. The CDR3 DNA follows: TGTGCCAGCAGCGTCGATTATCAGGGGTCTGGAAACACCATATATTTT. It yields the protein CASSVDYQGSGNTIYF.

This chain links TRBV7-8 with TRBJ2-1; D is perhaps TRBD1 (6 bases). This CDR3 has 15 residues. In germline, CDR1 is SGHVS, CDR2 FQNEAQ. V was shortened by 1 base and J by 7 bases, with 14 bases between the two germline ends. The CDR3 region has the DNA TGTGCCAGCAGCTTAGGGCAGGGGCGCGTAAATGAGCAGTTCTTC. This codes for CASSLGQGRVNEQFF.

The chain employs TRBV3-1 (or the pseudogene TRBV3-2) and TRBJ1-2, with 7 positions matching TRBD1. V lost 1 base, J lost 5 bases, and 10 bases stayed unmatched. This CDR3 region has 16 residues. Germline CDR1 reads LGHDT; CDR2 reads YNNKEL (reference sequence). The CDR3 reads CASSQAYRDSSYGYTF. CDR3 DNA: TGTGCCAGCAGCCAAGCATACCGGGACAGCTCTTATGGCTACACCTTC.

Note on this clone: This CDR3 is also generated by other DNA sequences in the sample. The chain joins TRBV6-5 to TRBJ1-1, with D possibly being TRBD1 (6 bases). Trimming left V 7 bases short and J 6 bases short, with 21 bases between. Germline V CDR1 and CDR2: MNHEY, SVGAGI. The CDR3 loop spans 15 amino acids. The CDR3, as DNA: TGTGCCAGCACCCGAGAGGGGGGGGCAGGGCCTGAAGCTTTCTTT. Its translation is CASTREGGAGPEAFF.